The 12 T cell receptor beta chains below come from one sample, sequenced in a study of identical twins. TCRdb ran MiXCR on the 5' RACE reads and lists one entry per CDR3 protein. The sample shows more than 400,000 distinct CDR3 sequences, roughly 15% of them seen only once. The same sample was also used in a study of yellow fever vaccine responses in identical twins.

The sequenced material came from CD4+ T cells sorted from blood. Receptors were obtained from a woman aged 18-29 years in good health.

The V and J genes are TRBV19 and TRBJ2-5, with a weak D call TRBD1 (6 bases). This CDR3 spans 14 amino acids. Germline V CDR1 and CDR2: LNHDA, SQIVND (reference sequence). Trimming stripped 5 bases from V and 1 base from J, with 11 bases between. CDR3 nucleotide sequence: TGTGCCAGTAGTGTCGACAGGTTCCAAGAGACCCAGTACTTC. It codes for CASSVDRFQETQYF.

This clonotype appeared a few times. The chain couples TRBV7-2 to TRBJ2-2; the D gene is possibly TRBD2 (5 bases). CDR3 length equals 16 residues. CDR1 SGHTA and CDR2 FQGNSA come from the germline V gene. The V gene lost 1 base and the J gene lost 0 bases, with 9 bases spanning the gap. The CDR3: CASSLGGGPNTGELFF. The CDR3 nucleotides are TGTGCCAGCAGCTTAGGAGGAGGCCCGAACACCGGGGAGCTGTTTTTT.

This clonotype has a handful of counts. The J gene is TRBJ2-4, the V gene TRBV12-3 or TRBV12-4; D gene ambiguous. There are 13 residues in the CDR3. Trimming took off 6 bases at V and 8 bases at J, with 14 bases between the two ends. CDR3 coding DNA: TGTGCCAGCAGGCCCGGTTGGAGAGACATTCAGTACTTC. Protein product: CASRPGWRDIQYF.

Ten or more counts support this clonotype. This chain uses TRBV21-1 with TRBJ2-5; TRBD1, as called in the table, went unchecked against the DNA. TRBV21-1 is shown as a pseudogene. This CDR3 spans 14 amino acids. The CDR3 region has the DNA TGTGCCAGCAGCAATCTAACCTGGGGGGAGACCCAGTACTTC. Protein sequence: CASSNLTWGETQYF.

This clonotype was seen only a few times. The gene calls are TRBV14 and TRBJ2-5; D not certain. V lost 3 bases to trimming and J lost 3 bases, with 11 bases between them. There are 14 residues in the CDR3. From germline, CDR1 is SGHDN and CDR2 FVKESK. The CDR3 loop reads CASSQWGGEETQYF. The CDR3 region has the DNA TGTGCCAGCAGCCAGTGGGGTGGCGAAGAGACCCAGTACTTC.

The chain employs TRBV6-5 and TRBJ2-7; D gene uncertain. Germline assignment: CDR1 MNHEY and CDR2 SVGAGI. Trimming took 0 bases from V and 3 from J, leaving 6 bases between them. There are 13 residues in the CDR3. CDR3 in amino acids: CASSYSLGYEQYF. The CDR3 DNA reads TGTGCCAGCAGTTACTCCCTCGGCTACGAGCAGTACTTC.

The CDR3 region is CASSRREGRTDTQYF. Written as DNA, the CDR3 is TGTGCCAGTAGTCGGCGGGAGGGCAGGACAGATACGCAGTATTTT. The V gene is TRBV19, the J gene TRBJ2-3, with TRBD2 matching 9 bases. This CDR3 spans 15 amino acids. The trim removed 5 bases at V and 3 bases at J, leaving 6 bases unmatched. Germline CDR1 LNHDA, CDR2 SQIVND (reference sequence).

The chain is built from TRBV4-1 and TRBJ2-5, with D possibly matching TRBD2 (6 bases). The CDR3 extends over 15 amino acids. Germline-derived CDR1 and CDR2 are MGHRA and YSYEKL. V lost 4 bases, J lost 2 bases, and 14 bases lay in between. The CDR3 reads CASSRTAGRQETQYF. CDR3 nucleotides: TGCGCCAGCAGCCGAACGGCGGGGAGACAAGAGACCCAGTACTTC.

This clonotype was seen a few times. V is TRBV4-1 and J is TRBJ2-5; D perhaps matches TRBD2 (5 bases). With 0 bases removed from V and 2 bases from J, the gap between germline ends came to 10 bases. The CDR3 sequence is 15 residues long. Germline CDR1 is MGHRA and CDR2 is YSYEKL. CDR3 sequence (DNA): TGCGCCAGCAGCCAAGATCTGACTACTCAAGAGACCCAGTACTTC. It encodes CASSQDLTTQETQYF.

This clonotype was seen only a few times. This chain uses TRBV7-9 with TRBJ1-1; D is ambiguous. Trimming took 0 bases from V and 1 from J, leaving 6 bases between them. Germline values: CDR1 SEHNR, CDR2 FQNEAQ (reference sequence). CDR3 size: 14 residues. CDR3 protein: CASSLAFGNTEAFF. CDR3 coding DNA: TGTGCCAGCAGCTTAGCGTTCGGGAACACTGAAGCTTTCTTT.

This clonotype was seen many times. The chain employs TRBV5-1 and TRBJ1-2; D is ambiguous. CDR3 length: 14 amino acids. The germline V gene encodes CDR1 SGHRS and CDR2 YFSETQ. V lost 2 bases and J lost 8, with 16 bases in between. CDR3 coding DNA: TGCGCCAGCAGCTTCAACGGACCCGAGAGAGGCTACACCTTC. It codes for CASSFNGPERGYTF.

This clonotype has a handful of counts. This chain joins TRBV9 and TRBJ1-3; the D gene is possibly TRBD1 (6 bases). The CDR3 runs to 16 residues. Between the trimmed V and J ends, which lost 0 bases and 1 base, there was a span of 11 bases. Germline assignment: CDR1 SGDLS and CDR2 YYNGEE. The DNA of the CDR3 is TGTGCCAGCAGCGTAGCTTGGGGGACATCTGGAAACACCATATATTTT. Encoded protein: CASSVAWGTSGNTIYF.